Listed here are 8 T cell receptor beta chains from one sample, sequenced in a study of CD8 T cells in ankylosing spondylitis. From the 5' RACE reads, TCRdb called clonotypes with MiXCR, one entry per CDR3 protein. The table has about 240,000 distinct CDR3 sequences, approximately 10% seen once. Sample: blood, either unsorted or a sorted T cell fraction (not recorded which). All receptors derive from a male donor with ankylosing spondylitis or in good health (not recorded which).

This clonotype was observed a few times. The chain joins TRBV30 to TRBJ1-5; a weak D match, TRBD1 (5 bases). V lost 1 base, J lost 6 bases, and 13 bases lay in between. Germline CDR1 and CDR2: GTSNPN and SVGIG (reference sequence). The CDR3 is 14 residues long. The CDR3: CAWSDGGGTQPQHF. CDR3 in DNA: TGTGCCTGGAGTGACGGGGGGGGGACTCAGCCCCAGCATTTT.

This clonotype was found many times. V gene TRBV12-3 or TRBV12-4 combines with J gene TRBJ2-1; D may be TRBD1 (6 bases). There are 15 residues in the CDR3. V was trimmed by 3 bases and J by 8 bases, leaving 17 bases between them. The CDR3 bases are TGTGCCAGCAGTTTCGACGCGACCGAGGGGGATGAGCAGTTCTTC. This encodes CASSFDATEGDEQFF.

This clonotype was picked up many times. The chain recombines TRBV19 with TRBJ2-1, with TRBD2 matching over 11 bases. Unmatched junction bases numbered 7, after V lost 6 bases and J lost 6 bases. The germline CDR1 and CDR2 sequences are LNHDA and SQIVND (reference sequence). This CDR3 spans 15 amino acids. The DNA of the CDR3 is TGTGCCAGTAGCCTAGCGGGAGGCACCTCCAATGAGCAGTTCTTC. Its protein product is CASSLAGGTSNEQFF.

The rearrangement joins TRBV11-2 to TRBJ2-4, with 8 bases lining up with TRBD2. The CDR3 runs to 18 residues. The V gene end was trimmed by 5 bases and the J gene end by 0 bases; junction bases not matched to a gene: 12. In germline, CDR1 is SGHAT, CDR2 FQNNGV. The DNA for the CDR3 is TGTGCCAGCAGCGCCGGGGGGGCCGGGTTCGTAGCCAAAAACATTCAGTACTTC. It specifies CASSAGGAGFVAKNIQYF.

The chain couples TRBV29-1 to TRBJ2-1, with 9 positions matching TRBD1. The length of the CDR3 is 14 residues. Losses at the gene ends were 7 bases for V and 4 bases for J; bases not matched to a gene: 8. Germline assignment: CDR1 SQVTM and CDR2 ANQGSEA. The CDR3: CSARRGTGYNEQFF. The CDR3 DNA follows: TGCAGCGCCCGGAGGGGGACAGGGTACAATGAGCAGTTCTTC.

The rearrangement uses TRBV12-3 or TRBV12-4 and TRBJ2-1, with D tentatively TRBD2 (6 bases). Between the trimmed V and J ends, which lost 8 bases and 5 bases, there was a span of 16 bases. CDR3 size: 14 residues. In DNA form, the CDR3 reads TGTGCCAGCGGAATAGCCGCGGGACACAATGAGCAGTTCTTC. This codes for CASGIAAGHNEQFF.

This clonotype has only a few counts. The genes are TRBV7-9 and TRBJ1-4; no firm D call. Germline V gene lookup returns CDR1 SEHNR and CDR2 FQNEAQ (reference sequence). Trimming pared 7 bases from V and 6 bases from J, leaving 9 bases between. CDR3 length equals 12 residues. The CDR3 sequence is CASTLGDEKLFF. The DNA for the CDR3 is TGTGCCAGCACCCTTGGGGATGAAAAACTGTTTTTT.

In its sample, this clonotype was seen many times. The chain links TRBV4-2 to TRBJ1-5; unclear D gene. The CDR3 spans 17 residues. Between the trimmed V and J ends, which lost 1 base and 1 base, there was a span of 14 bases. Germline V gives CDR1 LGHNA, CDR2 YNFKEQ. The CDR3 protein is CASSQVIGGESNQPQHF. The CDR3 region has the DNA TGTGCCAGCAGCCAAGTTATCGGCGGGGAGAGCAATCAGCCCCAGCATTTT.